Presented here are 25 T cell receptor beta chains from one specimen sequenced in a study of shared clonotypes between healthy human individuals. Measured with immunoSEQ multiplex PCR; TCRdb has only the in-frame clones, and not every one. The table has around 500,000 clones, roughly 80% seen once; the top ten hold roughly 13%. The sample comprised PBMCs. Every receptor here comes from a middle-aged woman in good health. Some clones in this sample may be carry-over from other donors' samples.

The J gene is TRBJ2-2, the V gene TRBV25-1; D uncertain. Germline V CDR1 and CDR2: MGHDK, SYGVNS. This CDR3 spans 16 amino acids. The ends were cut back, 5 bases at V and 4 bases at J, with 17 bases in the middle. The CDR3 region has the DNA TGTGCCAGCAGTTGGGTCGGACCAGGTGGCACCGGGGAGCTGTTTTTT. Translation gives CASSWVGPGGTGELFF.

The chain couples TRBV7-9 to TRBJ2-1, with 9 bases identical to TRBD2. There are 15 residues in the CDR3. V gave up 5 bases and J gave up 2 bases; unmatched junction bases: 4. Germline V gives CDR1 SEHNR, CDR2 FQNEAQ (reference sequence). The DNA of the CDR3 is TGTGCCAGCAGCCTTATAGCGGGAGCCTACAATGAGCAGTTCTTC. This translates into CASSLIAGAYNEQFF. Based on the CDR3 plus reference TRBV7-9 and TRBJ2-1, the full variable domain is DTGVSQNPRHKITKRGQNVTFRCDPISEHNRLYWYRQTLGQGPEFLTYFQNEAQLEKSRLLSDRFSAERPKGSFSTLEIQRTEQGDSAMYLCASSLIAGAYNEQFFGPGTRLTVL.

The chain has TRBV5-6 and TRBJ1-2, with D maybe TRBD1 (5 bases). CDR1 and CDR2 from the germline V gene are SGHDT and YYEEEE. The CDR3 is 15 residues long. V was trimmed by 4 bases and J by 7 bases, leaving 20 bases between them. CDR3 region: CASSEYGDSRGGYTF. In DNA, the CDR3 is TGTGCCAGCAGCGAATACGGGGACTCCCGGGGTGGCTACACCTTC.

J is TRBJ1-4 and V is TRBV25-1, with 7 nucleotides matching TRBD1. The V gene's germline CDR1 is MGHDK and CDR2 SYGVNS. J lost 5 bases, V lost 4 bases, and 10 bases had no gene match. The CDR3 extends over 16 amino acids. The CDR3 spells CASSAAYRGRNEKLFF. In nucleotides, the CDR3 is TGTGCCAGCAGTGCTGCATACAGGGGCCGGAATGAAAAACTGTTTTTT. Full variable domain (outside the CDR3, taken from reference TRBV25-1 and TRBJ1-4): EADIYQTPRYLVIGTGKKITLECSQTMGHDKMYWYQQDPGMELHLIHYSYGVNSTEKGDLSSESTVSRIRTEHFPLTLESARPSHTSQYLCASSAAYRGRNEKLFFGSGTQLSVL.

Of note for this clone: This is likely an artifact of a read error, given a far larger clone one base away. This specimen includes other DNA sequences encoding the same CDR3. The chain has TRBV30 and TRBJ1-5, with D uncertain. This CDR3 is 14 amino acids long. Germline loops: CDR1 GTSNPN, CDR2 SVGIG (reference sequence). The CDR3 DNA sequence: TGTGCCTGGAGTAACGGGGTGGGAGATCAGCCACAGCATTTT. Protein: CAWSNGVGDQPQHF.

As concerns this clone: With a much larger clone just one base away, this may be a read error. J is TRBJ1-6 and V is TRBV5-4, with TRBD1 matching 7 bases. V trimming: 7 bases; J trimming: 10 bases; junction bases outside the gene matches: 8. Looked up from germline, CDR1 is SGHNT and CDR2 is YYREEE (reference sequence). The CDR3 sequence is 13 residues long. The CDR3 is CASRQDRDSPLHF. In nucleotides, the CDR3 is TGTGCCAGCCGACAAGACAGGGACTCACCCCTCCACTTT.

The CDR3 loop reads CASSSSGTAYEQYF. The CDR3 DNA reads TGCGCCAGCAGCTCGTCCGGGACAGCCTACGAGCAGTACTTC. V is TRBV5-1 and J is TRBJ2-7; 7 positions agree with TRBD1. CDR3 length: 14 residues. CDR1 is SGHRS and CDR2 is YFSETQ in the germline V gene. V dropped 3 bases and J dropped 2; count of bases not matched to a gene: 5.

This chain links TRBV4-2 with TRBJ2-1; 10 nucleotides align to TRBD2. This CDR3 region has 17 residues. Germline CDR1 is LGHNA and CDR2 is YNFKEQ. Trimming cost V 0 bases and J 7 bases; bases outside gene matches: 9. The CDR3 DNA is TGTGCCAGCAGCCAAGATCCTCTTAGCGGGAGGACGAATGAGCAGTTCTTC. Translation: CASSQDPLSGRTNEQFF.

The chain joins TRBV4-3 to TRBJ2-7; maybe TRBD2 (6 bases). CDR3 length equals 16 residues. The germline CDR1 and CDR2 sequences are LGHNA and YSLEER. Deletions cut 0 bases from V and 1 base from J, with 13 bases between. CDR3 residues: CASSQDIGAGSYEQYF. The CDR3 region has the DNA TGCGCCAGCAGCCAAGATATAGGTGCGGGGTCCTACGAGCAGTACTTC.

This CDR3 reads CASSSGNQPQHF. The CDR3 nucleotides read TGTGCCAGCAGTTCAGGGAATCAGCCCCAGCATTTT. This chain uses TRBV28 with TRBJ1-5, with D perhaps matching TRBD1 (5 bases). The ends were cut back, 4 bases at V and 4 bases at J, with 5 bases in the middle. CDR1 is MDHEN and CDR2 is SYDVKM in the germline V gene. The CDR3 loop spans 12 amino acids.

This clone was observed a handful of times. One base separates it from a far larger clone, so it is likely a read error. The sample contains more than one DNA sequence encoding this CDR3. The chain is built from TRBV6-4 and TRBJ2-1; 10 bases map to TRBD2. The germline gives CDR1 MRHNA, CDR2 SNTAGT. This CDR3 is built from 15 residues. CDR3 amino acids: CASSDSAGGNNEQFF. CDR3 sequence (DNA): TGTGCCAGTAGTGACTCAGCGGGAGGGAACAATGAGCAGTTCTTC.

As concerns this clone: A read error is possible here, since a much larger clone lies one base away. J is TRBJ1-1 and V is TRBV11-3; D is uncertain. This CDR3 is built from 13 residues. Between the trimmed V and J ends, which lost 3 bases and 0 bases, there was a span of 5 bases. The germline gives CDR1 SGHNT, CDR2 YENEEA. CDR3 sequence reads: CASSFNMNTEAFF. CDR3 nucleotides: TGTGCCAGCAGCTTTAACATGAACACTGAAGCTTTCTTT.

A remark on this clone: One base separates it from a far larger clone, so it is likely a read error. No conserved phenylalanine or tryptophan is present at the end of the CDR3, so a read error is the likely explanation. The rearrangement uses TRBV30 and TRBJ2-2; D is ambiguous. The V end lost 2 bases, the J end lost 1 base, and 11 bases lay between the germline ends. The CDR3 length is 15 residues. CDR1 is GTSNPN and CDR2 is SVGIG in the germline V gene (reference sequence). In DNA form, the CDR3 reads TGTGCCTGGAGTCGAGGAAGCAAGAACACCGGGGAGCTGTTTTCT. It codes for CAWSRGSKNTGELFS.

The chain joins TRBV18 to TRBJ1-5; D gene uncertain. CDR3 size: 15 residues. The V end lost 3 bases, the J end lost 3 bases, and 12 bases lay between the germline ends. Looked up from germline, CDR1 is KGHSH and CDR2 is LQKENI. CDR3 residues: CASSPSSALNQPQHF. Here the CDR3 DNA reads TGTGCCAGCTCACCCTCCTCGGCCCTCAATCAGCCCCAGCATTTT.

The genes are TRBV29-1 and TRBJ1-1, with D maybe TRBD1 (6 bases). The V end was cut by 0 bases, the J end by 7 bases, with 18 bases between. Germline-derived CDR1 and CDR2 are SQVTM and ANQGSEA. The CDR3 covers 15 residues. The CDR3 reads CSVEDWQAEGGEAFF. The CDR3 region has the DNA TGCAGCGTTGAAGATTGGCAGGCCGAAGGGGGTGAAGCTTTCTTT.

The chain uses TRBV7-2 and TRBJ1-2; unclear D gene. Trimming removed 5 bases at V and 4 bases at J, with 14 bases between. Germline V gene data show CDR1 as SGHTA and CDR2 as FQGNSA. This CDR3 is 14 amino acids long. The CDR3 DNA reads TGTGCCAGCAGCCCGCGACAAAACATCTATGGCTACACCTTC. Protein sequence: CASSPRQNIYGYTF.

A single count supports this clone. Given a far larger clone just one base away, this is likely a sequencing read error. The rearrangement links TRBV7-2 to TRBJ1-3; the D gene is possibly TRBD1 (6 bases). Germline CDR1 reads SGHTA; CDR2 reads FQGNSA. CDR3 length: 14 residues. The CDR3 sequence is CASSVGGSGNTVYF. In DNA, the CDR3 is TGTGCCAGCAGTGTAGGGGGTAGTGGAAACACCGTATATTTT.

Details on this clone: This may arise from a read error, as a much more abundant clone is one base away. This rearrangement joins TRBV28 to TRBJ2-2, with TRBD2 as a possible D gene (5 bases). Looked up from germline, CDR1 is MDHEN and CDR2 is SYDVKM. This CDR3 has 14 amino acids. CDR3 sequence: CASRRPDITGELSF. CDR3 nucleotides: TGTGCCAGCAGACGTCCAGACATCACCGGGGAGCTGTCTTTT. The entire variable domain, with the rest obtained from reference TRBV28 and TRBJ2-2, is as follows: DVKVTQSSRYLVKRTGEKVFLECVQDMDHENMFWYRQDPGLGLRLIYFSYDVKMKEKGDIPEGYSVSREKKERFSLILESASTNQTSMYLCASRRPDITGELSFGEGSRLTVL.

The chain couples TRBV7-8 to TRBJ2-5; D could derive from TRBD1 or TRBD2 (5 bases each). V was shortened by 0 bases and J by 9 bases, with 17 bases between the two germline ends. This CDR3 comprises 15 residues. Germline V gene lookup returns CDR1 SGHVS and CDR2 FQNEAQ. CDR3 amino acids: CASSLALMGDGAQYF. CDR3 sequence (DNA): TGTGCCAGCAGCTTAGCCCTGATGGGGGACGGAGCCCAGTACTTC.

The rearrangement uses TRBV5-4 and TRBJ1-2; no clear D. The V gene's germline CDR1 is SGHNT and CDR2 YYREEE (reference sequence). The CDR3 consists of 15 residues. V lost 0 bases, J lost 7 bases, and 16 bases lay in between. The CDR3 reads CASSLVFEGIGGYTF. CDR3 coding DNA: TGTGCCAGCAGCTTGGTATTTGAAGGGATAGGTGGCTACACCTTC.

This clone was found once. The likely explanation is a read error, given a far larger clone one base away. This chain links TRBV7-9 with TRBJ2-5; 8 nucleotides agree with TRBD2. In germline, CDR1 is SEHNR, CDR2 FQNEAQ (reference sequence). CDR3 length: 15 residues. V lost 9 bases and J lost 6; bases outside the gene matches: 15. This chain's CDR3 is CARSKLADVIKTQYF. DNA of the CDR3: TGTGCCAGAAGCAAACTAGCGGACGTTATAAAGACCCAGTACTTC.

The V and J genes are TRBV4-3 and TRBJ2-7, with D perhaps matching TRBD2 (6 bases). V lost 4 bases and J lost 4, with 23 bases in between. The CDR3 length is 17 residues. Per the germline V gene, CDR1 is LGHNA and CDR2 is YSLEER. CDR3 in amino acids: CASSPALSREAKYEQYF. The CDR3 DNA sequence: TGCGCCAGCAGCCCCGCCTTGTCGAGGGAGGCTAAATACGAGCAGTACTTC.

The rearrangement links TRBV19 to TRBJ1-5, with D possibly TRBD1 on 6 matching bases. CDR3 length: 14 amino acids. Deletions cut 8 bases from V and 4 bases from J, with 15 bases between. CDR1 and CDR2 (germline): LNHDA, SQIVND (reference sequence). For the CDR3, the DNA is TGTGCCAGTGGGGGGCAGGGACAAAATCAGCCCCAGCATTTT. Translated, it gives CASGGQGQNQPQHF.

V gene TRBV7-2 combines with J gene TRBJ2-1; TRBD1 matches 9 bases. The germline CDR1 and CDR2 sequences are SGHTA and FQGNSA. This CDR3 region has 15 residues. V dropped 0 bases and J dropped 13; count of bases not matched to a gene: 10. The CDR3 region has the DNA TGTGCCAGCAGCTTAGCGCCGGGACAGGGTCTGTATCAGTTCTTC. Protein product: CASSLAPGQGLYQFF.

This clone was seen at least ten times. The chain recombines TRBV15 with TRBJ2-7, with 9 bases identical to TRBD1. This CDR3 spans 15 amino acids. After removal of 0 bases from V and 2 bases from J, the junction contained 2 bases not matched to a gene. Looked up from germline, CDR1 is LNHNV and CDR2 is YYDKDF (reference sequence). CDR3 loop: CATSRERTGAYEQYF. The CDR3 coding sequence is TGTGCCACCAGCAGAGAGCGGACAGGGGCCTACGAGCAGTACTTC.